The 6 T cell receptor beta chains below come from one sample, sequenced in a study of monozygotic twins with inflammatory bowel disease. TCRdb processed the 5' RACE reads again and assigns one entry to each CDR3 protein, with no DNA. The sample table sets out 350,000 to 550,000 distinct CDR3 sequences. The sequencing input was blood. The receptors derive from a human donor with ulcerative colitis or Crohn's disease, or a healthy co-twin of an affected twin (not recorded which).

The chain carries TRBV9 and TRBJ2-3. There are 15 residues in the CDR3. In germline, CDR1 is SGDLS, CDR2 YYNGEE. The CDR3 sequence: CASSVYSASTDTQYF.

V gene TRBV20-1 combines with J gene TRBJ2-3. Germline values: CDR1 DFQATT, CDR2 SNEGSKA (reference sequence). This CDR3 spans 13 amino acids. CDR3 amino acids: CSARLFLTDTQYF.

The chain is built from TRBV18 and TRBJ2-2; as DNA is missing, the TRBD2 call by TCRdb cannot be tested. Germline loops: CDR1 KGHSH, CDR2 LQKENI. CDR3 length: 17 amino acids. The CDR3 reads CASSPYSGGASTGELFF.

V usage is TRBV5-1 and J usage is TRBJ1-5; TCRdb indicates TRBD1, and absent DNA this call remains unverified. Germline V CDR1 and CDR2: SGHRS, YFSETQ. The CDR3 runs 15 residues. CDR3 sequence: CASSLRGDLYQPQHF.

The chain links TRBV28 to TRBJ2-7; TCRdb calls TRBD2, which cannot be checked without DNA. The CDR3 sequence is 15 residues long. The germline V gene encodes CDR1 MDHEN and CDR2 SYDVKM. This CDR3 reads CASSLAGGPIYEQYF.

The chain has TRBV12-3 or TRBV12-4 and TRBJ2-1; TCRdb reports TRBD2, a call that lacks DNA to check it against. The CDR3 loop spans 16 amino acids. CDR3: CASTQYRGVLYNEQFF.